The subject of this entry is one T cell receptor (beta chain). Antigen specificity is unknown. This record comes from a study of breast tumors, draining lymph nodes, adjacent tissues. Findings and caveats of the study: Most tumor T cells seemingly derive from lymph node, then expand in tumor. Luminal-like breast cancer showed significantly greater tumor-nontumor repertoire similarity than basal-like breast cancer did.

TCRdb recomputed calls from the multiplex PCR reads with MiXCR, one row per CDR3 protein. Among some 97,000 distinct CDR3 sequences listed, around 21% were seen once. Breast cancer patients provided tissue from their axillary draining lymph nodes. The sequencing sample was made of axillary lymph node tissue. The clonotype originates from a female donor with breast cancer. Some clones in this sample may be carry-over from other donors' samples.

The DNA for the CDR3 is TGCAGTGCGACGGGACTAGCGGGGCGGCCGGTTTACGAGCAGTACTTC. Its translation: CSATGLAGRPVYEQYF. This rearrangement joins TRBV20-1 to TRBJ2-7; 13 bases fit TRBD2. The V gene's germline CDR1 is DFQATT and CDR2 SNEGSKA (reference sequence). The J segment lost 4 bases and the V segment lost 6 bases, leaving 12 bases of the junction unmatched. The CDR3 totals 16 residues.